Below are 21 T cell receptor beta chains sequenced from a single sample in a study of patients and donors after allogeneic stem cell transplantation. Each CDR3 protein is one row after TCRdb ran MiXCR on the RT-PCR reads. The sample lists about 960,000 distinct CDR3 sequences; roughly 18% were seen once. The sample comprised blood, either unsorted or a sorted T cell fraction (not recorded which). These receptor sequences come from a human donor who was either an allogeneic HSCT recipient or a stem cell or donor lymphocyte infusion donor (not recorded which). It is not recorded whose cells these are; they may come from a transplant donor.

In this sample, this clonotype turned up a few times. The chain couples TRBV28 to TRBJ2-1, with TRBD2 identical over 15 bases. V was clipped by 3 bases and J by 10 bases; unmatched bases: 7. Germline V gives CDR1 MDHEN, CDR2 SYDVKM. CDR3 length: 16 residues. CDR3 amino acids: CASSFGLAGGPREQFF. DNA of the CDR3: TGTGCCAGCAGTTTTGGACTAGCGGGAGGGCCGCGAGAGCAGTTCTTC.

The chain has TRBV2 and TRBJ2-7; no definite D call. This CDR3 comprises 17 residues. V gave up 0 bases and J gave up 0 bases, with 15 bases separating them. Germline CDR1 reads SNHLY; CDR2 reads FYNNEI. The CDR3 bases are TGTGCCAGCAGTGAAGCTGGCGTCAGGAGAAGCTCCTACGAGCAGTACTTC. As protein: CASSEAGVRRSSYEQYF.

As DNA, the CDR3 is TGCGCCAGCGCAGTTCTGGGAAACAATGAGCAGTTCTTC. Protein product: CASAVLGNNEQFF. The chain joins TRBV10-2 to TRBJ2-1; D is undetermined. CDR3 length equals 13 residues. Looked up from germline, CDR1 is WSHSY and CDR2 is SAAADI. V was pared by 8 bases and J by 5 bases, with 13 bases between.

This clonotype was recorded at least ten times. The chain employs TRBV27 and TRBJ2-7; D may be TRBD1 (8 bases). V lost 3 bases, J lost 5 bases, and 14 bases lay in between. Per germline, CDR1 MNHEY and CDR2 SMNVEV (reference sequence). The CDR3 runs 14 residues. The CDR3 loop is CASSFDRGGDEQYF. CDR3 DNA: TGTGCCAGCAGTTTCGACAGGGGAGGGGACGAGCAGTACTTC.

Only a few counts were recorded for this clonotype. The rearrangement links TRBV7-9 to TRBJ2-3; 7 positions agree with TRBD2. CDR3 length: 16 residues. V was clipped by 10 bases and J by 2 bases; unmatched bases: 15. Germline loops: CDR1 SEHNR, CDR2 FQNEAQ (reference sequence). The CDR3 DNA reads TGTGCCACCATCGTATGGCTAGCGGAGTTCACAGATACGCAGTATTTT. Translation gives CATIVWLAEFTDTQYF.

This clonotype was seen a handful of times. The V gene is TRBV5-1, the J gene TRBJ2-1; TRBD2 agrees at 7 bases. The CDR3 runs 15 residues. With 4 bases clipped from V and 3 bases from J, the junction kept 7 bases outside the gene matches. Per the germline V gene, CDR1 is SGHRS and CDR2 is YFSETQ. For the CDR3, the DNA is TGCGCCAGCAGCCCCCGGGCGGGGGACTACAATGAGCAGTTCTTC. The encoded protein is CASSPRAGDYNEQFF. Full variable domain (rest looked up from reference TRBV5-1 and TRBJ2-1): KAGVTQTPRYLIKTRGQQVTLSCSPISGHRSVSWYQQTPGQGLQFLFEYFSETQRNKGNFPGRFSGRQFSNSRSEMNVSTLELGDSALYLCASSPRAGDYNEQFFGPGTRLTVL.

This chain links TRBV7-3 with TRBJ2-2; perhaps TRBD2 as D (6 bases). From germline, CDR1 is SGHTA and CDR2 FQGTGA. V lost 4 bases and J 4 bases, leaving 19 bases between the germline ends. This CDR3 has 17 residues. The CDR3 here is CASSSPRPGTGTGELFF. Here the CDR3 DNA reads TGTGCCAGCAGCTCCCCCCGGCCCGGGACTGGCACCGGGGAGCTGTTTTTT.

This clonotype was observed a few times. The chain is built from TRBV29-1 and TRBJ2-1, with D possibly being TRBD2 (5 bases). The V end lost 4 bases, the J end lost 7 bases, and 11 bases lay between the germline ends. The CDR3 covers 12 residues. CDR1 and CDR2 (germline): SQVTM, ANQGSEA. This chain's CDR3 is CSVVGDRNEQFF. Here the CDR3 DNA reads TGCAGCGTTGTGGGAGATCGAAATGAGCAGTTCTTC.

The J gene is TRBJ1-1, the V gene TRBV5-1, with D perhaps TRBD1 (6 bases). CDR1 and CDR2 (germline): SGHRS, YFSETQ. Trimming left V 6 bases short and J 0 bases short, with 9 bases between. The CDR3 has 13 amino acids. CDR3 in amino acids: CASTDRMNTEAFF. In DNA form, the CDR3 reads TGCGCCAGCACCGACAGGATGAACACTGAAGCTTTCTTT.

CDR3 in DNA: TGTGCCAGCAGACCAGGGAGCAGGTCCTACAATGAGCAGTTCTTC. Encoded protein: CASRPGSRSYNEQFF. This chain uses TRBV28 with TRBJ2-1; D possibly matches TRBD1 or TRBD2 (5 bases each). The CDR3 is made up of 15 amino acids. V was cut by 6 bases and J by 1 base, with 13 bases left in between. Germline V lookup: CDR1 MDHEN, CDR2 SYDVKM.

The rearrangement joins TRBV28 to TRBJ1-5; D gene uncertain. CDR3 size: 14 residues. The germline V gene has CDR1 MDHEN and CDR2 SYDVKM. The ends were cut back, 4 bases at V and 1 base at J, with 8 bases in the middle. The CDR3 spells CASSSLSSNQPQHF. CDR3 DNA: TGTGCCAGCAGTTCCCTCTCGAGCAATCAGCCCCAGCATTTT.

There are a few counts of this clonotype. CDR3 coding DNA: TGCAGTGCTAGCCTGGGGGCGCGGCTGGGTTCACCCCTCCACTTT. Its translation is CSASLGARLGSPLHF. This chain links TRBV20-1 with TRBJ1-6, with D perhaps matching TRBD1 (6 bases). Germline CDR1 DFQATT, CDR2 SNEGSKA (reference sequence). V gave up 3 bases and J gave up 9 bases, with 18 bases separating them. The CDR3 runs 15 residues.

This clonotype was counted between two and nine times. The chain uses TRBV10-3 and TRBJ2-5, with a weak D call TRBD2 (6 bases). The CDR3 is 12 amino acids. V lost 4 bases and J 3 bases, leaving 6 bases between the germline ends. Germline V lookup: CDR1 ENHRY, CDR2 SYGVKD. CDR3 residues: CAISAGEETQYF. The CDR3 coding sequence is TGTGCCATCAGTGCGGGGGAAGAGACCCAGTACTTC.

This chain links TRBV29-1 with TRBJ1-1, with D tentatively TRBD1 (5 bases). CDR1 is SQVTM and CDR2 is ANQGSEA in the germline V gene. The germline V and J ends were trimmed by 1 base and 7 bases, with 10 bases remaining between them. The CDR3 has 12 residues. The DNA of the CDR3 is TGCAGCGTTGAAGCGGGACGGGATGAAGCTTTCTTT. Amino acid sequence: CSVEAGRDEAFF. The full variable domain, in which reference TRBV29-1 and TRBJ1-1 provide the parts outside the CDR3, is SAVISQKPSRDICQRGTSLTIQCQVDSQVTMMFWYRQQPGQSLTLIATANQGSEATYESGFVIDKFPISRPNLTFSTLTVSNMSPEDSSIYLCSVEAGRDEAFFGQGTRLTVV.

This chain joins TRBV6-5 and TRBJ2-5, with a possible D match to TRBD1 (5 bases). Germline lookup yields CDR1 MNHEY and CDR2 SVGAGI. CDR3 length equals 13 residues. V was pared by 2 bases and J by 4 bases, with 8 bases between. CDR3 in DNA: TGTGCCAGCAGTTACAAGGGGCGAGAGACCCAGTACTTC. It is translated as CASSYKGRETQYF.

The chain is built from TRBV29-1 and TRBJ2-1, with D unresolved. This CDR3 is 12 amino acids long. Trimming shortened V by 2 bases and J by 5 bases, and 7 bases separated the two germline ends. CDR1 SQVTM and CDR2 ANQGSEA come from the germline V gene. In nucleotides, the CDR3 is TGCAGCGTTGAATGGGCCCACAATGAGCAGTTCTTC. This translates into CSVEWAHNEQFF.

This clonotype was detected only once. V gene TRBV5-8 combines with J gene TRBJ2-7; perhaps TRBD1 as D (6 bases). Per germline, CDR1 SGHTS and CDR2 YDEGEE. V lost 10 bases, J lost 0 bases, and 14 bases lay in between. The CDR3 length is 13 residues. The CDR3 nucleotides read TGTGCCGGGGCTAGGGGACACTCCTACGAGCAGTACTTC. Protein product: CAGARGHSYEQYF. Supplemented by reference TRBV5-8 and TRBJ2-7, the full variable domain reads EAGVTQSPTHLIKTRGQQATLRCSPISGHTSVYWYQQALGLGLQFLLWYDEGEERNRGNFPPRFSGRQFPNYSSELNVNALELEDSALYLCAGARGHSYEQYFGPGTRLTVT.

The chain links TRBV7-9 to TRBJ2-1, with D perhaps TRBD1 (5 bases). The CDR3 contains 13 residues. Germline V gene sequence: CDR1 SEHNR, CDR2 FQNEAQ (reference sequence). Trimming left V 5 bases short and J 8 bases short, with 13 bases between. CDR3 protein: CASSPGRLDEQFF. The CDR3 DNA sequence: TGTGCCAGCAGCCCAGGGCGGCTCGATGAGCAGTTCTTC.

A few counts support this clonotype. The chain carries TRBV12-3 or TRBV12-4 and TRBJ2-3; 9 bases are shared with TRBD1. This CDR3 comprises 16 residues. V trimming: 7 bases; J trimming: 0 bases; junction bases outside the gene matches: 8. CDR3 DNA: TGTGCCAGCACCACCGGGACAGGGTTGAGCACAGATACGCAGTATTTT. Its translation: CASTTGTGLSTDTQYF.

This chain connects TRBV5-1 to TRBJ2-7, with D perhaps TRBD2 (6 bases). V shed 4 bases and J shed 0 bases, with 14 bases lying between them. CDR3 size: 15 residues. Looked up from germline, CDR1 is SGHRS and CDR2 is YFSETQ. The CDR3 DNA sequence: TGCGCCAGCAGCGTAACGGGAGTTGGCTCCTACGAGCAGTACTTC. Translating it yields CASSVTGVGSYEQYF.

The chain recombines TRBV24-1 with TRBJ1-2; 9 bases line up with TRBD1. The CDR3 is made up of 14 amino acids. From germline, CDR1 is KGHDR and CDR2 SFDVKD. J was trimmed by 8 bases and V by 2 bases; bases with no gene match: 5. Here the CDR3 DNA reads TGTGCCACCAGTGATTCCGGGACAGGGTACGGCTACACCTTC. Amino acid sequence: CATSDSGTGYGYTF.